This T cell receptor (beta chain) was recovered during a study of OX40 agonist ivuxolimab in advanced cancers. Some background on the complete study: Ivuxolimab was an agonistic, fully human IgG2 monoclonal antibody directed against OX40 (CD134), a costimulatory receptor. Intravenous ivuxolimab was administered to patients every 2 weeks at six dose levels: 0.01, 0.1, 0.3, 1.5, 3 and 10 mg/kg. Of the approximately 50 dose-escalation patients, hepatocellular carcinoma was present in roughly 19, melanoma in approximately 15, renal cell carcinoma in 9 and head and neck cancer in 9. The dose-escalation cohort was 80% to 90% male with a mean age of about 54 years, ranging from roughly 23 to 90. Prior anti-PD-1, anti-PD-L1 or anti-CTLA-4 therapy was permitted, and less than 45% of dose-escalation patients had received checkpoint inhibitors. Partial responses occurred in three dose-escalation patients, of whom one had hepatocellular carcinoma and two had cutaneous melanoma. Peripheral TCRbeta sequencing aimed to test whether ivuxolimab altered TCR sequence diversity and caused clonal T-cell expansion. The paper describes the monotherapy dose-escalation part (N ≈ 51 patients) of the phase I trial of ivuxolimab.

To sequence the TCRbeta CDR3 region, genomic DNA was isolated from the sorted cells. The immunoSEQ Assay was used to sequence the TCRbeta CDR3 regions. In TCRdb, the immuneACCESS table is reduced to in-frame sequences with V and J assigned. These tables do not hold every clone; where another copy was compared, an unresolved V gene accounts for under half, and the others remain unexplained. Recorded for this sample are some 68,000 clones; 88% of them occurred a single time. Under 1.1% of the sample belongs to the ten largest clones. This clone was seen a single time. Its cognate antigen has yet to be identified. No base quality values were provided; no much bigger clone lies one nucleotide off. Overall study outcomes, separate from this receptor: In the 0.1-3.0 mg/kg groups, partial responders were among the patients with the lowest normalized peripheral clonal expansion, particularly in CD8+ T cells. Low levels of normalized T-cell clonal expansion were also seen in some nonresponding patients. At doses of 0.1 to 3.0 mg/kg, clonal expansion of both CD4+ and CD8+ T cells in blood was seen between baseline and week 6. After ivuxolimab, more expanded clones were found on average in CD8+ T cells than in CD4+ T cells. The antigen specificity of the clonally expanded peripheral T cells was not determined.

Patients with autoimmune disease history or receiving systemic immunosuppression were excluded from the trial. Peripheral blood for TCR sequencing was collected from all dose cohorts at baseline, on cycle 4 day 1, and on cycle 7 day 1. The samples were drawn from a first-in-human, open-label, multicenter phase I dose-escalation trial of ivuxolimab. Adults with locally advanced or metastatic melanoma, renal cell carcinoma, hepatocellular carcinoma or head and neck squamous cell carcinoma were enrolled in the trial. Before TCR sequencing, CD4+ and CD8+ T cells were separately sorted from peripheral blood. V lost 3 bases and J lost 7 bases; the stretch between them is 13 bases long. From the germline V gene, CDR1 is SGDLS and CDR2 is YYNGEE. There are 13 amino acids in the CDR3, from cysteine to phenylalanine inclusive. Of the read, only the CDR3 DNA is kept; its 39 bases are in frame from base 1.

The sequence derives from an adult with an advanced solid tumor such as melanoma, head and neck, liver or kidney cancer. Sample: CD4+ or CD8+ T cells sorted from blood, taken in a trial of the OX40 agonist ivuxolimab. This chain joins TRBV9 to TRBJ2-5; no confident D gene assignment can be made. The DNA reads TGTGCCAGCAGCGCCCAAATTCTGGGGACCCAGTACTTC. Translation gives CASSAQILGTQYF. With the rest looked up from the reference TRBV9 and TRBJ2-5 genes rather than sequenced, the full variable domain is DSGVTQTPKHLITATGQRVTLRCSPRSGDLSVYWYQQSLDQGLQFLIQYYNGEERAKGNILERFSAQQFPDLHSELNLSSLELGDSALYFCASSAQILGTQYFGPGTRLLVL.